The 31 T cell receptor beta chains reported below all come from one sample, sequenced in a study of T cells in Graves' hyperthyroidism and ophthalmopathy. Researchers took RNA transcripts and amplified the TCR beta CDR3 regions from them. Using the HTBI primer set, a first-round RT-PCR was run on the TCR CDR3. TCRdb re-derived calls from the multiplex PCR reads in MiXCR, one entry per CDR3 protein. The sample shows a few hundred thousand distinct CDR3 sequences, about 14% of them seen only once. The specimen was blood. The receptors derive from a woman between 40 and 55 years old with Graves' hyperthyroidism.

This clonotype occurred many times. The chain couples TRBV2 to TRBJ2-1; 8 nucleotides agree with TRBD2. Germline V gives CDR1 SNHLY, CDR2 FYNNEI. This CDR3 has 18 amino acids. The ends lost 3 bases at V and 7 bases at J; junction bases unmatched: 17. The CDR3 DNA reads as TGTGCCAGCAGTGACGTTTTAATTTTACCGGCTAGCGGGAATGAGCAGTTCTTC. It yields the protein CASSDVLILPASGNEQFF.

This clonotype was detected a few times. The chain employs TRBV12-3 or TRBV12-4 and TRBJ1-1; TRBD1 is a possible D gene (6 bases). Trimming pared 3 bases from V and 8 bases from J, leaving 16 bases between. CDR3 length equals 14 residues. Written as DNA, the CDR3 is TGTGCCAGCAGTTTGACTACAGGGAGTACGGAAGCTTTCTTT. Translated, it gives CASSLTTGSTEAFF.

This clonotype was seen ten or more times. J is TRBJ1-1 and V is TRBV2; no definite D call. Trimming left V 2 bases short and J 1 base short, with 14 bases between. The germline V gene has CDR1 SNHLY and CDR2 FYNNEI. The CDR3 is made up of 16 amino acids. CDR3 in DNA: TGTGCCAGCAGTGAACGGGCCCTCCCGACGAACACTGAAGCTTTCTTT. Translation gives CASSERALPTNTEAFF.

The sample holds many counts of this clonotype. The chain employs TRBV11-2 and TRBJ1-1; D remains ambiguous. Per the germline V gene, CDR1 is SGHAT and CDR2 is FQNNGV. Trimming stripped 5 bases from V and 4 bases from J, with 14 bases between. The CDR3 length is 14 residues. DNA of the CDR3: TGTGCCAGCAGCGCCCAGGTTACTCGCACTGAAGCTTTCTTT. Its translation is CASSAQVTRTEAFF.

The rearrangement joins TRBV20-1 to TRBJ2-5, with TRBD2 matching over 7 bases. The V gene's germline CDR1 is DFQATT and CDR2 SNEGSKA (reference sequence). The V gene end was trimmed by 1 base and the J gene end by 5 bases; junction bases not matched to a gene: 7. The CDR3 totals 14 residues. This chain's CDR3 is CSARAAGSDETQYF. As DNA, the CDR3 is TGCAGTGCTAGAGCAGCGGGATCCGACGAGACCCAGTACTTC.

This clonotype was seen repeatedly, ten times or more. The rearrangement joins TRBV2 to TRBJ2-7; D is perhaps TRBD1 or TRBD2 (5 bases each). Deletions cut 6 bases from V and 3 bases from J, with 12 bases between. Germline V lookup: CDR1 SNHLY, CDR2 FYNNEI. The CDR3 runs to 13 residues. The CDR3 reads CASSFRDLYEQYF. The CDR3 DNA reads TGTGCCAGCAGCTTCCGGGACCTCTACGAGCAGTACTTC.

The sample holds many counts of this clonotype. The chain employs TRBV10-3 and TRBJ1-1, with D hard to call. CDR1 is ENHRY and CDR2 is SYGVKD in the germline V gene. The V end was cut by 6 bases, the J end by 0 bases, with 14 bases between. The CDR3 is 15 amino acids. The CDR3 sequence is CAIRQDGVMNTEAFF. The CDR3 DNA follows: TGTGCCATCAGGCAGGACGGAGTTATGAACACTGAAGCTTTCTTT.

This clonotype has at least ten counts. The V call is TRBV2, the J call TRBJ2-1; 8 positions match TRBD2. The CDR3 runs 16 residues. The V gene end was trimmed by 1 base and the J gene end by 2 bases; junction bases not matched to a gene: 4. The V gene's germline CDR1 is SNHLY and CDR2 FYNNEI. The CDR3 DNA sequence: TGTGCCAGCAGTGAAGAAGGCGGGAGGCCCTACAATGAGCAGTTCTTC. This gives the protein CASSEEGGRPYNEQFF.

Turning to this clonotype: Mismatch with germline at one junction end may stem from a read error. The V gene is TRBV28, the J gene TRBJ2-7, with D perhaps matching TRBD1 (6 bases). Germline lookup yields CDR1 MDHEN and CDR2 SYDVKM. The CDR3 totals 14 residues. This CDR3 is CASRGAGNTYEQCF. The CDR3 region has the DNA TGTGCCAGCAGGGGGGCAGGGAATACGTACGAGCAGTGCTTC.

This clonotype showed up just a few times. The rearrangement links TRBV5-1 to TRBJ2-5; TRBD1 matches at 7 bases. CDR1 is SGHRS and CDR2 is YFSETQ in the germline V gene. J was trimmed by 4 bases and V by 4 bases; bases with no gene match: 10. The CDR3 is made up of 15 amino acids. CDR3 protein: CASSLLQGNRETQYF. The DNA for the CDR3 is TGCGCCAGCAGCCTACTACAGGGGAATAGAGAGACCCAGTACTTC.

This clonotype was seen at least ten times. V gene TRBV12-5 combines with J gene TRBJ1-4; D is unclear. CDR1 is LGHNT, CDR2 FRNRAP, per germline. The CDR3 is 15 residues long. Trimming removed 6 bases at V and 6 bases at J, with 17 bases between. The CDR3 DNA sequence: TGTGCTAGTGGCATCAAGAAGGGTGAAGATGAAAAACTGTTTTTT. This translates into CASGIKKGEDEKLFF.

This clonotype was picked up a small number of times. The J gene is TRBJ2-7, the V gene TRBV27; a weak D match, TRBD2 (6 bases). V was clipped by 1 base and J by 2 bases, with 9 bases between them. Germline values: CDR1 MNHEY, CDR2 SMNVEV (reference sequence). This CDR3 spans 14 amino acids. CDR3 sequence: CASSLFGTAYEQYF. The CDR3 DNA sequence: TGTGCCAGCAGTTTATTTGGGACTGCCTACGAGCAGTACTTC.

With regard to this clonotype: A much larger clone sits a single nucleotide away, making a read error possible. This rearrangement joins TRBV28 to TRBJ2-1, with 8 bases lining up with TRBD2. The V gene's germline CDR1 is MDHEN and CDR2 SYDVKM. The CDR3 contains 13 residues. CDR3 coding DNA: TGTGCCAGCAGGGTGAGCGGGAGCAATGGGCAGTTCTTC. It codes for CASRVSGSNGQFF.

This clonotype came up a few times. V gene TRBV10-2 combines with J gene TRBJ2-2; D is possibly TRBD2 (6 bases). V was shortened by 4 bases and J by 3 bases, with 12 bases between the two germline ends. The CDR3 is 15 amino acids. In germline, CDR1 is WSHSY, CDR2 SAAADI. CDR3 amino acids: CASSGLGGDTGELFF. CDR3 nucleotides: TGCGCCAGCAGTGGACTAGGTGGGGACACCGGGGAGCTGTTTTTT.

V usage is TRBV6-1 and J usage is TRBJ2-5; 10 bases fit TRBD2. V was pared by 5 bases and J by 5 bases, with 5 bases of the junction left unmatched. CDR1 is MNHNS and CDR2 is SASEGT in the germline V gene. The CDR3 runs 14 residues. CDR3 region: CASSPGLAYETQYF. DNA of the CDR3: TGTGCCAGCAGTCCGGGACTAGCGTATGAGACCCAGTACTTC.

The gene calls are TRBV7-2 and TRBJ2-2; no clear D. This CDR3 has 15 amino acids. The germline V gene has CDR1 SGHTA and CDR2 FQGNSA. V was pared by 0 bases and J by 0 bases, with 5 bases between. The CDR3, as DNA: TGTGCCAGCAGCTTAGCGTCCGCGAACACCGGGGAGCTGTTTTTT. Translation: CASSLASANTGELFF.

This clonotype was detected ten times or more. The chain employs TRBV12-3 or TRBV12-4 and TRBJ2-7, with 11 bases matching TRBD1. CDR3 length: 14 amino acids. The V segment lost 5 bases and the J segment 5 bases; nucleotides outside the gene matches: 5. The CDR3 loop is CASSLRTGGHEQYF. In DNA, the CDR3 is TGTGCCAGCAGTCTCCGGACAGGGGGCCACGAGCAGTACTTC.

The chain is built from TRBV4-2 and TRBJ2-1, with D unclear. V was shortened by 1 base and J by 0 bases, with 7 bases between the two germline ends. CDR3 length: 15 residues. The germline V gene has CDR1 LGHNA and CDR2 YNFKEQ. CDR3 nucleotide sequence: TGTGCCAGCAGCCAAGTCCAGAGCTCCTACAATGAGCAGTTCTTC. Its translation is CASSQVQSSYNEQFF.

V gene TRBV5-6 combines with J gene TRBJ1-5; 7 bases line up with TRBD1. V shed 4 bases, J shed 6 bases, and the junction held 10 bases outside the gene matches. Germline CDR1 SGHDT, CDR2 YYEEEE. This CDR3 spans 15 amino acids. CDR3 amino acids: CASSTRRQGLQPQHF. The CDR3 DNA follows: TGTGCCAGCAGCACCCGTCGACAGGGCCTTCAGCCCCAGCATTTT.

This clonotype was detected ten times or more. V usage is TRBV30 and J usage is TRBJ2-7; D may be TRBD1 (6 bases). The CDR3 covers 12 residues. Germline lookup yields CDR1 GTSNPN and CDR2 SVGIG (reference sequence). Between the trimmed V and J ends, which lost 4 bases and 0 bases, there was a span of 7 bases. CDR3 sequence (DNA): TGTGCCTGGACAGGGGCCTCCTACGAGCAGTACTTC. As protein: CAWTGASYEQYF. Combining the CDR3 with reference TRBV30 and TRBJ2-7 gives the whole variable domain SQTIHQWPATLVQPVGSPLSLECTVEGTSNPNLYWYRQAAGRGLQLLFYSVGIGQISSEVPQNLSASRPQDRQFILSSKKLLLSDSGFYLCAWTGASYEQYFGPGTRLTVT.

The chain has TRBV14 and TRBJ2-2; TRBD2 might be the D (6 bases). V was trimmed by 0 bases and J by 1 base, leaving 27 bases between them. The CDR3 loop spans 22 amino acids. The germline V gene encodes CDR1 SGHDN and CDR2 FVKESK. The DNA for the CDR3 is TGTGCCAGCAGCCAAGAGGGAGAAATCCAAAATTTCGCGGGGAGGAACACCGGGGAGCTGTTTTTT. Protein: CASSQEGEIQNFAGRNTGELFF.

The sample holds many counts of this clonotype. The chain couples TRBV30 to TRBJ2-1, with TRBD2 identical over 13 bases. V lost 3 bases, J lost 8 bases, and 7 bases stayed unmatched. This CDR3 has 15 amino acids. Germline V gives CDR1 GTSNPN, CDR2 SVGIG (reference sequence). The CDR3, as DNA: TGTGCCTGGAGCGTCGGACTAGCGGGAGCCGATGAGCAGTTCTTC. Amino acid sequence: CAWSVGLAGADEQFF.

The chain combines TRBV19 with TRBJ2-1, with D perhaps TRBD2 (5 bases). From germline, CDR1 is LNHDA and CDR2 SQIVND (reference sequence). V lost 2 bases to trimming and J lost 5 bases, with 10 bases between them. The CDR3 is 14 amino acids. As DNA, the CDR3 is TGTGCCAGTAGTATACATCGGGGAAACAATGAGCAGTTCTTC. It is translated as CASSIHRGNNEQFF.

The table lists this clonotype with many counts. This sequence joins TRBV11-2 and TRBJ2-3; unclear D gene. This CDR3 has 15 residues. The germline CDR1 and CDR2 sequences are SGHAT and FQNNGV. V was trimmed by 3 bases and J by 0 bases, leaving 10 bases between them. In DNA form, the CDR3 reads TGTGCCAGCAGCTTCAGGATTTCTAGCACAGATACGCAGTATTTT. Translating it yields CASSFRISSTDTQYF.

This clonotype was seen a few times. The chain is built from TRBV7-3 and TRBJ2-5; 13 positions match TRBD2. V lost 2 bases, J lost 4 bases, and 4 bases stayed unmatched. The CDR3 has 16 amino acids. The germline gives CDR1 SGHTA, CDR2 FQGTGA. The CDR3 DNA follows: TGTGCCAGCAGCTTATGGACTAGCGGGAGTGGAGAGACCCAGTACTTC. Translated: CASSLWTSGSGETQYF.

This clonotype was observed many times. The chain links TRBV13 to TRBJ2-2, with TRBD2 identical over 13 bases. The ends lost 4 bases at V and 4 bases at J; junction bases unmatched: 3. Germline CDR1 reads PRHDT; CDR2 reads FYEKMQ (reference sequence). This CDR3 comprises 16 residues. The CDR3 DNA reads TGTGCCAGCAGCTACAGACTAGCGGGAGGCACCGGGGAGCTGTTTTTT. Protein product: CASSYRLAGGTGELFF.

This clonotype was counted ten times or more. The rearrangement joins TRBV12-3 or TRBV12-4 to TRBJ1-4, with D tentatively TRBD1 (5 bases). This CDR3 region has 17 residues. V shed 3 bases and J shed 6 bases, with 20 bases lying between them. This CDR3 reads CASSFLWVGARDEKLFF. CDR3 coding DNA: TGTGCCAGCAGTTTCCTCTGGGTTGGGGCGCGGGATGAAAAACTGTTTTTT.

This clonotype was picked up many times. V usage is TRBV30 and J usage is TRBJ1-5; 7 bases align to TRBD1. The CDR3 consists of 15 residues. The V and J ends lost 5 bases and 3 bases, in that order; junction bases with no gene match: 10. CDR1 and CDR2 (germline): GTSNPN, SVGIG (reference sequence). The CDR3: CAWAQGRRSNQPQHF. The CDR3 nucleotides read TGTGCCTGGGCACAGGGGCGAAGATCCAATCAGCCCCAGCATTTT.

This clonotype was detected ten times or more. V is TRBV3-1 and J is TRBJ2-7; 8 bases are shared with TRBD2. The germline V gene encodes CDR1 LGHDT and CDR2 YNNKEL (reference sequence). CDR3 size: 15 residues. J was trimmed by 5 bases and V by 1 base; bases with no gene match: 7. The CDR3: CASSQGAGGFDEQYF. In DNA, the CDR3 is TGTGCCAGCAGCCAAGGGGCGGGAGGTTTCGACGAGCAGTACTTC.

This clonotype was observed at least ten times. The V and J genes are TRBV13 and TRBJ2-3, with TRBD2 as a possible D gene (6 bases). The CDR3 has 16 amino acids. Per the germline V gene, CDR1 is PRHDT and CDR2 is FYEKMQ (reference sequence). V was clipped by 0 bases and J by 2 bases, with 12 bases between them. CDR3: CASSLGLASDTDTQYF. CDR3 DNA sequence: TGTGCCAGCAGCTTAGGGTTGGCTAGCGACACAGATACGCAGTATTTT.

This clonotype was observed a few times. At one of its ends the junction is not consistent with the germline gene, which may arise from a read error. The chain links TRBV3-1 to TRBJ1-4; 9 nucleotides match TRBD1. CDR3 length: 15 residues. Germline-derived CDR1 and CDR2 are LGHDT and YNNKEL (reference sequence). For the CDR3, the DNA is TGTGCCAGCAGCCAAGGACAGGGGGATAATGGAAAACTGTTTTTT. It encodes CASSQGQGDNGKLFF.